The 26 T cell receptor beta chains listed next were all sequenced from one sample in a study of siplizumab effects on memory and regulatory T cells. TCRdb keeps only in-frame clones here, not all; method: immunoSEQ multiplex PCR. Counted here are approximately 100,000 clones, 91% occurring once; the ten biggest clones make up more than 2.5%. Sequenced input: CD4+ T cells sorted from blood. The source of these receptors is a human donor in good health. Some clones in this sample may be carry-over from other donors' samples.

This clone has a single count. This chain connects TRBV30 to TRBJ2-7, with D possibly being TRBD2 (6 bases). Trimming took off 5 bases at V and 4 bases at J, with 18 bases between the two ends. Germline assignment: CDR1 GTSNPN and CDR2 SVGIG (reference sequence). The CDR3 has 14 amino acids. In DNA, the CDR3 is TGTGCCTGGCGCCCCCGGCCCGGGAGTTACGAGCAGTACTTC. Amino acids: CAWRPRPGSYEQYF.

The chain uses TRBV2 and TRBJ1-2, with 7 bases that match TRBD1. With 10 bases clipped from V and 4 bases from J, the junction kept 9 bases outside the gene matches. Germline V CDR1 and CDR2: SNHLY, FYNNEI. The length of the CDR3 is 13 residues. CDR3 sequence (DNA): TGTGCCAATGGAGGGGGCGGCGGCTATGGCTACACCTTC. Translated, it gives CANGGGGGYGYTF.

The chain uses TRBV6-5 and TRBJ2-5; the D call may be TRBD1 or TRBD2 (5 bases each). The V gene lost 0 bases and the J gene lost 6 bases, with 11 bases spanning the gap. The CDR3 extends over 14 amino acids. Germline CDR1 and CDR2: MNHEY and SVGAGI. CDR3 protein: CASSYSWGSQTQYF. In nucleotides, the CDR3 is TGTGCCAGCAGTTACTCTTGGGGGAGCCAGACCCAGTACTTC.

The chain carries TRBV19 and TRBJ1-5; D is unresolved. Trimming shortened V by 11 bases and J by 0 bases, and 8 bases separated the two germline ends. CDR1 and CDR2 from the germline V gene are LNHDA and SQIVND (reference sequence). CDR3 size: 12 residues. CDR3 DNA sequence: TGTGCCGCGCAGGATAGCAATCAGCCCCAGCATTTT. Translation: CAAQDSNQPQHF.

The gene calls are TRBV20-1 and TRBJ2-7, with D hard to call. From germline, CDR1 is DFQATT and CDR2 SNEGSKA (reference sequence). V was clipped by 3 bases and J by 2 bases, with 5 bases between them. The CDR3 spans 11 residues. This CDR3 reads CSARGAYEQYF. In DNA, the CDR3 is TGCAGTGCTAGGGGCGCCTACGAGCAGTACTTC.

V gene TRBV6-5 combines with J gene TRBJ2-7; 7 bases line up with TRBD1. This CDR3 is 15 amino acids long. V was pared by 7 bases and J by 2 bases, with 11 bases of the junction left unmatched. From germline, CDR1 is MNHEY and CDR2 SVGAGI. CDR3 loop: CASTRYNQGAYEQYF. The CDR3 DNA follows: TGTGCCAGCACCCGATACAACCAGGGGGCCTACGAGCAGTACTTC.

The V gene is TRBV7-9, the J gene TRBJ2-5, with 8 bases matching TRBD1. The closer fit of TRBJ2-7 to the DNA end suggests the J call may be wrong. The CDR3 is 13 amino acids. Per the germline V gene, CDR1 is SEHNR and CDR2 is FQNEAQ (reference sequence). The CDR3 reads CASRGQGSYEQYF. The CDR3 DNA sequence: TGTGCCAGCAGAGGACAGGGATCCTACGAGCAGTACTTC.

The chain employs TRBV13 and TRBJ2-7; 12 nucleotides align to TRBD2. The CDR3 length is 15 residues. V was pared by 6 bases and J by 3 bases, with 6 bases of the junction left unmatched. The germline CDR1 and CDR2 sequences are PRHDT and FYEKMQ (reference sequence). The CDR3 coding sequence is TGTGCCAGCAGTCGGCTGACTAGCGGGAGCTACGAGCAGTACTTC. Its translation is CASSRLTSGSYEQYF.

The J gene is TRBJ1-1, the V gene TRBV6-5, with 10 positions matching TRBD1. V dropped 0 bases and J dropped 9; count of bases not matched to a gene: 4. The CDR3 runs 14 residues. Germline CDR1 reads MNHEY; CDR2 reads SVGAGI. CDR3 coding DNA: TGTGCCAGCAGTTACTCGAGACAGGGGGCGAAAGCTTTCTTT. It yields the protein CASSYSRQGAKAFF.

The V gene is TRBV6-1, the J gene TRBJ1-2; tentative D call: TRBD1 (5 bases). The ends were cut back, 7 bases at V and 2 bases at J, with 17 bases in the middle. CDR3 length: 15 amino acids. Per germline, CDR1 MNHNS and CDR2 SASEGT. Here the CDR3 reads CASIGTSRGNYGYTF. The CDR3 DNA sequence: TGTGCCAGCATAGGCACGAGCCGGGGCAACTATGGCTACACCTTC.

This chain connects TRBV29-1 to TRBJ1-2; 7 nucleotides line up with TRBD1. After removal of 5 bases from V and 0 bases from J, the junction contained 3 bases not matched to a gene. The CDR3 has 13 residues. Germline V lookup: CDR1 SQVTM, CDR2 ANQGSEA. CDR3 coding DNA: TGCAGCGTTCTAGACAGGGCTAACTATGGCTACACCTTC. The encoded protein is CSVLDRANYGYTF. The full variable domain, its missing parts supplied by reference TRBV29-1 and TRBJ1-2, is SAVISQKPSRDICQRGTSLTIQCQVDSQVTMMFWYRQQPGQSLTLIATANQGSEATYESGFVIDKFPISRPNLTFSTLTVSNMSPEDSSIYLCSVLDRANYGYTFGSGTRLTVV.

This chain joins TRBV9 and TRBJ1-1; D gene unclear. This CDR3 has 17 residues. CDR1 and CDR2 from the germline V gene are SGDLS and YYNGEE. V was clipped by 0 bases and J by 5 bases, with 20 bases between them. The CDR3 region is CASSVGQFNIVGTEAFF. CDR3 nucleotide sequence: TGTGCCAGCAGCGTAGGCCAGTTTAATATTGTAGGGACTGAAGCTTTCTTT.

The chain uses TRBV9 and TRBJ2-3; D is uncertain. Between the trimmed V and J ends, which lost 4 bases and 5 bases, there was a span of 8 bases. Germline assignment: CDR1 SGDLS and CDR2 YYNGEE. CDR3 length: 12 amino acids. The DNA for the CDR3 is TGTGCCAGCAGCCCCCGGGTAGATACGCAGTATTTT. Translation: CASSPRVDTQYF.

This clone was counted a single time. This chain links TRBV28 with TRBJ2-2; TRBD1 matches at 9 bases. V dropped 7 bases and J dropped 9; count of bases not matched to a gene: 6. The CDR3 is 13 amino acids. CDR1 MDHEN and CDR2 SYDVKM come from the germline V gene. CDR3 bases: TGTGCCAGCACGGACAGGGGCTTCCGGGAGCTGTTTTTT. Amino acid sequence: CASTDRGFRELFF.

The J gene is TRBJ2-1, the V gene TRBV19, with unresolved D. V was cut by 3 bases and J by 0 bases, with 6 bases left in between. The CDR3 length is 14 residues. Germline CDR1 is LNHDA and CDR2 is SQIVND (reference sequence). The CDR3 region has the DNA TGTGCCAGTAGTATGTGGGGCTCCTACAATGAGCAGTTCTTC. Translated, it gives CASSMWGSYNEQFF.

The chain has TRBV29-1 and TRBJ1-6; no definite D call. Germline V lookup: CDR1 SQVTM, CDR2 ANQGSEA. The CDR3 has 9 residues. V was shortened by 3 bases and J by 9 bases, with 0 bases between the two germline ends. CDR3 residues: CSVDSPLHF. The DNA of the CDR3 is TGCAGCGTTGATTCACCCCTCCACTTT.

V usage is TRBV5-1 and J usage is TRBJ2-5, with D hard to call. Trimming cost V 3 bases and J 5 bases, with 8 bases left between them. The CDR3 runs to 12 residues. CDR1 and CDR2 from the germline V gene are SGHRS and YFSETQ. The CDR3 protein is CASSSDAETQYF. The DNA of the CDR3 is TGCGCCAGCAGCTCGGATGCGGAGACCCAGTACTTC. The variable domain in full, with the rest retrieved from reference TRBV5-1 and TRBJ2-5, is KAGVTQTPRYLIKTRGQQVTLSCSPISGHRSVSWYQQTPGQGLQFLFEYFSETQRNKGNFPGRFSGRQFSNSRSEMNVSTLELGDSALYLCASSSDAETQYFGPGTRLLVL.

This CDR3 reads CASSVTGLGTGELFF. As DNA, the CDR3 is TGTGCCAGCTCAGTAACGGGACTAGGCACCGGGGAGCTGTTTTTT. The V and J genes are TRBV18 and TRBJ2-2, with TRBD2 identical over 8 bases. This CDR3 is built from 15 residues. Germline CDR1 KGHSH, CDR2 LQKENI. V shed 5 bases, J shed 4 bases, and the junction held 6 bases outside the gene matches.

V is TRBV5-1 and J is TRBJ1-2; no reliable D call. Trimming left V 0 bases short and J 3 bases short, with 9 bases between. The CDR3 has 14 residues. CDR1 is SGHRS and CDR2 is YFSETQ in the germline V gene. The CDR3 loop reads CASSLGQEYYGYTF. The CDR3 region has the DNA TGCGCCAGCAGCTTGGGACAAGAGTACTATGGCTACACCTTC. Looking up the rest from reference TRBV5-1 and TRBJ1-2 gives the full variable domain: KAGVTQTPRYLIKTRGQQVTLSCSPISGHRSVSWYQQTPGQGLQFLFEYFSETQRNKGNFPGRFSGRQFSNSRSEMNVSTLELGDSALYLCASSLGQEYYGYTFGSGTRLTVV.

This clone was seen a single time. V and J are TRBV19 and TRBJ1-3; 7 bases map to TRBD1. The CDR3 runs to 16 residues. V was pared by 4 bases and J by 4 bases, with 10 bases of the junction left unmatched. Germline assignment: CDR1 LNHDA and CDR2 SQIVND (reference sequence). CDR3 in DNA: TGTGCCAGTAGTACTCCGGGACAGAATTCCGGAAACACCATATATTTT. This translates into CASSTPGQNSGNTIYF. Variable domain in full (rest from reference TRBV19 and TRBJ1-3): DGGITQSPKYLFRKEGQNVTLSCEQNLNHDAMYWYRQDPGQGLRLIYYSQIVNDFQKGDIAEGYSVSREKKESFPLTVTSAQKNPTAFYLCASSTPGQNSGNTIYFGEGSWLTVV.

V gene TRBV6-1 combines with J gene TRBJ1-2; D remains ambiguous. The germline V gene encodes CDR1 MNHNS and CDR2 SASEGT. Between the trimmed V and J ends, which lost 2 bases and 4 bases, there was a span of 5 bases. The CDR3 is 12 residues long. This chain's CDR3 is CASSERSYGYTF. CDR3 DNA sequence: TGTGCCAGCAGTGAACGATCCTATGGCTACACCTTC.

The chain combines TRBV19 with TRBJ2-1, with 10 bases matching TRBD2. With V trimmed by 1 base and J by 5 bases, 5 bases remained unmatched. The CDR3 length is 16 residues. The germline CDR1 and CDR2 sequences are LNHDA and SQIVND (reference sequence). The CDR3 DNA reads TGTGCCAGTAGTATAGGTCTAGCGGGAGTGAACAATGAGCAGTTCTTC. Translation: CASSIGLAGVNNEQFF.

The chain has TRBV5-1 and TRBJ2-3; 8 positions agree with TRBD2. Germline CDR1 reads SGHRS; CDR2 reads YFSETQ. The CDR3 spans 14 residues. V was pared by 0 bases and J by 4 bases, with 1 base of the junction left unmatched. The CDR3 DNA reads as TGCGCCAGCAGCTTGGGGCGGGAGGCAGATACGCAGTATTTT. Amino acid sequence: CASSLGREADTQYF. Full variable domain (missing parts from reference TRBV5-1 and TRBJ2-3): KAGVTQTPRYLIKTRGQQVTLSCSPISGHRSVSWYQQTPGQGLQFLFEYFSETQRNKGNFPGRFSGRQFSNSRSEMNVSTLELGDSALYLCASSLGREADTQYFGPGTRLTVL.

Written as DNA, the CDR3 is TGTGCCATCGGGACTAGCGGGAGTTGGGATACGCAGTATTTT. Translation gives CAIGTSGSWDTQYF. The rearrangement links TRBV10-3 to TRBJ2-3; 14 nucleotides agree with TRBD2. The CDR3 spans 14 residues. Germline values: CDR1 ENHRY, CDR2 SYGVKD. The trim removed 8 bases at V and 6 bases at J, leaving 4 bases unmatched.

The DNA of the CDR3 is TGTGCCAGCAGGCAAGGTGCGGGAGAGGTAGGCGAGCAGTACTTC. It codes for CASRQGAGEVGEQYF. The chain uses TRBV6-6 and TRBJ2-7; 7 nucleotides match TRBD2. V shed 6 bases and J 6 bases; nucleotides not matched to a gene: 14. The germline CDR1 and CDR2 sequences are MNHNY and SVGAGI (reference sequence). The CDR3 runs 15 residues.

The chain joins TRBV6-9 to TRBJ1-2; 12 bases fit TRBD1. Germline CDR1 MNHGY, CDR2 SVAAGI. V trimming: 8 bases; J trimming: 6 bases; junction bases outside the gene matches: 13. The CDR3 has 16 residues. CDR3 nucleotides: TGTGCCAGCGGGGGGACAGGGGGCGGATTAGTCGATGGCTACACCTTC. This codes for CASGGTGGGLVDGYTF.